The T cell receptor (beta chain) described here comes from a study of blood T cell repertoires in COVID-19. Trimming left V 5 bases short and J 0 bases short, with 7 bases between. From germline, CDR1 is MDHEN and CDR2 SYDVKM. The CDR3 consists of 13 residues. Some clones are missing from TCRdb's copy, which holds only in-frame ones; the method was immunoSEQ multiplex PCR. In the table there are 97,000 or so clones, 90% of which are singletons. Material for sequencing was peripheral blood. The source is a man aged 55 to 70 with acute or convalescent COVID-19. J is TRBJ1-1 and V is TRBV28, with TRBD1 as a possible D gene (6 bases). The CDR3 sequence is CASSRQVNTEAFF. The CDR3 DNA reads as TGTGCCAGCAGTCGACAGGTGAACACTGAAGCTTTCTTT. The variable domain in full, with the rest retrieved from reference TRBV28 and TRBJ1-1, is DVKVTQSSRYLVKRTGEKVFLECVQDMDHENMFWYRQDPGLGLRLIYFSYDVKMKEKGDIPEGYSVSREKKERFSLILESASTNQTSMYLCASSRQVNTEAFFGQGTRLTVV.